This TCR beta chain was sequenced in a study of a mutant IDH1 vaccine in newly diagnosed glioma. For the study at large: Antecedent treatment encompassed radiotherapy, temozolomide, or their combination; the majority received both. Study outcomes and limitations: Pseudoprogression looked unconnected to shifts in top peripheral T cell clonotypes.

The time point is: week 5, during vaccination. With topical imiquimod, each dose of the vaccine consisted of 300 ug of mutant IDH1 20-mer peptide. About this clone: Its matching antigen is unknown.

Germline CDR1 and CDR2: SEHNR and FQNEAQ (reference sequence). Trimming cost V 5 bases and J 1 base, with 21 bases left between them. The CDR3 runs 17 residues. Measured with immunoSEQ multiplex PCR; TCRdb has only the in-frame clones, and not every one. Among tens of thousands of clones listed, 78% were seen once. The receptor was isolated from a man aged 50 to 60 with glioma. The sequences come from PBMCs, collected from a glioma patient whose treatment included an IDH1 peptide vaccine. The chain carries TRBV7-9 and TRBJ2-7; TRBD2 is a possible D gene (5 bases). The CDR3 DNA reads as TGTGCCAGCAGCCCCGCCCCGGTGCGGGTAGCGTCCTACGAGCAGTACTTC. It yields the protein CASSPAPVRVASYEQYF.